Listed below are T cell receptor beta chains from one sample, sequenced in a study of control samples from healthy donors and cancer patients. Here immunoSEQ multiplex PCR was the method, and the copy in TCRdb shows in-frame clones only, minus some. The repertoire has 130,000 or so clones, 90% to 95% of them found once; the top ten carry approximately 14%. The sequenced material came from blood. The source is a man between 40 and 49 years old in good health. CDR3s include the opening cysteine and the closing phenylalanine or tryptophan. Each record gives: V gene, J gene, CDR3 length, D gene, clone size, CDR3 protein, CDR3 DNA. D genes are given only for firm matches. Size tells how often a clone was seen (once, few, many) or the class of an expanded clone, and some rows leave it out.

V: TRBV11-3; J: TRBJ2-5; length: 15; D: NA; size: once; CDR3: CASSPGVGRRETQYF; DNA: TGTGCCAGCAGCCCCGGAGTGGGCAGGAGGGAGACCCAGTACTTC
V: TRBV10-3; J: TRBJ1-1; length: 13; D: NA; size: NA; CDR3: CAISVSSNTEAFF; DNA: TGTGCCATCAGTGTTAGCTCTAACACTGAAGCTTTCTTT
V: TRBV6-5; J: TRBJ2-5; length: 14; D: TRBD1; size: NA; CDR3: CASRRQGGQETQYF; DNA: TGTGCCAGCAGAAGACAGGGCGGGCAAGAGACCCAGTACTTC
V: TRBV13; J: TRBJ1-2; length: 17; D: TRBD1; size: NA; CDR3: CASSLEGDRVMRGGYTF; DNA: TGTGCCAGCAGCCTAGAAGGAGACAGGGTAATGAGGGGTGGCTACACCTTC
V: TRBV5-1; J: TRBJ1-4; length: 16; D: NA; size: NA; CDR3: CASSLVTAATNEKLFF; DNA: TGCGCCAGCAGCTTAGTAACAGCCGCAACTAATGAAAAACTGTTTTTT
V: TRBV12-3/TRBV12-4; J: TRBJ2-1; length: 12; D: NA; size: NA; CDR3: CASSPTSNEQFF; DNA: TGTGCCAGCAGCCCAACTAGCAATGAGCAGTTCTTC
V: TRBV6-6; J: TRBJ2-2; length: 16; D: NA; size: NA; CDR3: CASSYSGGGSTGELFF; DNA: TGTGCCAGCAGTTACTCGGGGGGGGGCAGCACCGGGGAGCTGTTTTTT
V: TRBV5-1; J: TRBJ1-5; length: 14; D: TRBD1; size: NA; CDR3: CASSPGTANQPQHF; DNA: TGCGCCAGCAGCCCTGGGACAGCAAATCAGCCCCAGCATTTT
V: TRBV5-1; J: TRBJ2-7; length: 16; D: TRBD1; size: NA; CDR3: CASSLEPDRELYEQYF; DNA: TGCGCCAGCAGCTTGGAACCTGACAGGGAGCTATACGAGCAGTACTTC
V: TRBV4-1; J: TRBJ2-3; length: 16; D: TRBD2; size: once; CDR3: CASSQAFSGITDTQYF; DNA: TGCGCCAGCAGCCAAGCCTTCAGCGGGATTACAGATACGCAGTATTTT
V: TRBV2; J: TRBJ1-4; length: 13; D: NA; size: NA; CDR3: CASMGGRYEKLFF; DNA: TGTGCCAGCATGGGGGGGCGATACGAAAAACTGTTTTTT
V: TRBV24-1; J: TRBJ2-1; length: 13; D: NA; size: few; CDR3: CATSDQGGNEQFF; DNA: TGTGCCACCAGTGATCAGGGGGGCAATGAGCAGTTCTTC